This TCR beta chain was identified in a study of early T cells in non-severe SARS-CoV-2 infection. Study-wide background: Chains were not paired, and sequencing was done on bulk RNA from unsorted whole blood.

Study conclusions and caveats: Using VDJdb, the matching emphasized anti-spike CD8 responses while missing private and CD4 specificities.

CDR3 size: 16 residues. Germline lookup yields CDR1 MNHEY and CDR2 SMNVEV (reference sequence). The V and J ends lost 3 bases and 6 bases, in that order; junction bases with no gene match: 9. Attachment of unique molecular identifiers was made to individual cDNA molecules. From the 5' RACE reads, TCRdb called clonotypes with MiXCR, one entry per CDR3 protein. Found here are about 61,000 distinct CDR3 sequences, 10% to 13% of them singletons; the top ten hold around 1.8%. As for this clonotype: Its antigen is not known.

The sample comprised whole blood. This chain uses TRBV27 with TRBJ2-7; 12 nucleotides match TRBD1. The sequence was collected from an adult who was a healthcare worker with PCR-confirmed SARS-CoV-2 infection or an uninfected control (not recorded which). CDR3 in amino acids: CASSFRVGQGALEQYF. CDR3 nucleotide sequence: TGTGCCAGCAGTTTCCGAGTGGGACAGGGGGCTCTCGAGCAGTACTTC.